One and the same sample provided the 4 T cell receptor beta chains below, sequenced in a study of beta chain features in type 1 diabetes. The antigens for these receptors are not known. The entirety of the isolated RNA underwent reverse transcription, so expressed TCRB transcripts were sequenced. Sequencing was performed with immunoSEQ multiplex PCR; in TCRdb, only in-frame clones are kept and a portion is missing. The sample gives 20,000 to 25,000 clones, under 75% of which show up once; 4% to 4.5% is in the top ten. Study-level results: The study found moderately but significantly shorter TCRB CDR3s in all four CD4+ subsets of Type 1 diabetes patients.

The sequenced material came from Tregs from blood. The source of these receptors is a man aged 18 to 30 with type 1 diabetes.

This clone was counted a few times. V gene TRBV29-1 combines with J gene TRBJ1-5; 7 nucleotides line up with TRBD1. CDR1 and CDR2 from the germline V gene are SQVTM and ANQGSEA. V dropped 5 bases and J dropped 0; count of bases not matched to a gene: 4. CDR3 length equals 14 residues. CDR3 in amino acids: CSVLTGLSNQPQHF. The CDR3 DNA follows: TGCAGCGTTCTGACAGGGCTTAGCAATCAGCCCCAGCATTTT. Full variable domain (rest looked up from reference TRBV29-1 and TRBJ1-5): SAVISQKPSRDICQRGTSLTIQCQVDSQVTMMFWYRQQPGQSLTLIATANQGSEATYESGFVIDKFPISRPNLTFSTLTVSNMSPEDSSIYLCSVLTGLSNQPQHFGDGTRLSIL.

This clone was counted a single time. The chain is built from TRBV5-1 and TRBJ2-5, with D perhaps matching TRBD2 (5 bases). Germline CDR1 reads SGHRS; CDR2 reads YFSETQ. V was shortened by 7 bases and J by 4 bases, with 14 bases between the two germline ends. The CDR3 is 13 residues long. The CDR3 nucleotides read TGCGCCAGCGCCGGGAACGACGGAGAGACCCAGTACTTC. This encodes CASAGNDGETQYF.

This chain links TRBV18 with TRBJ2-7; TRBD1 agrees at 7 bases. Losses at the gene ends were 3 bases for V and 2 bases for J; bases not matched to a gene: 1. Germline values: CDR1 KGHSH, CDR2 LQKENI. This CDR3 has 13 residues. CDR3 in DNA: TGTGCCAGCTCACCGGGACAGACCTACGAGCAGTACTTC. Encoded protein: CASSPGQTYEQYF.

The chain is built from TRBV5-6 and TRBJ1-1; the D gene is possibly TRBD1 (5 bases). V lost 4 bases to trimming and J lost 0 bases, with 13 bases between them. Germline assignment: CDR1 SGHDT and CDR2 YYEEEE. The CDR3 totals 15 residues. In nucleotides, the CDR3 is TGTGCCAGCAGCCCGGGGGGTTCCCTGAACACTGAAGCTTTCTTT. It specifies CASSPGGSLNTEAFF.